Below, 17 T cell receptor beta chains from the same sample are listed, as sequenced in a study of blood T cell repertoires in COVID-19. Some clones are missing from TCRdb's copy, which holds only in-frame ones; the method was immunoSEQ multiplex PCR. The sample comprises about 220,000 clones, 82% of which are singletons, and approximately 5% rests with the top ten. The specimen sequenced was peripheral blood. These receptors came from a woman between 65 and 79 years old with COVID-19, enrolled during active disease.

This chain links TRBV4-3 with TRBJ2-5, with D tentatively TRBD1 (5 bases). Trimming took 1 base from V and 3 from J, leaving 12 bases between them. The CDR3 runs to 15 residues. The V gene's germline CDR1 is LGHNA and CDR2 YSLEER. The chain's CDR3 is CASSQAAAGKETQYF. The CDR3 nucleotides are TGCGCCAGCAGCCAAGCCGCGGCAGGGAAAGAGACCCAGTACTTC.

CDR3 nucleotides: TGTGCTAGTGCCGTCGACAGGGCGTATGGCTACACCTTC. It codes for CASAVDRAYGYTF. The J gene is TRBJ1-2, the V gene TRBV12-5, with TRBD1 matching over 7 bases. Trimming at V came to 7 bases and at J to 5 bases, leaving 7 bases not matched to a gene. The CDR3 loop spans 13 amino acids. Germline assignment: CDR1 LGHNT and CDR2 FRNRAP.

The V call is TRBV18, the J call TRBJ2-5, with 7 bases identical to TRBD1. After removal of 2 bases from V and 1 base from J, the junction contained 4 bases not matched to a gene. Germline CDR1 and CDR2: KGHSH and LQKENI. The CDR3 loop spans 15 amino acids. The CDR3 loop is CASSPRQGSQETQYF. CDR3 DNA sequence: TGTGCCAGCTCACCAAGACAGGGAAGCCAAGAGACCCAGTACTTC.

The chain links TRBV19 to TRBJ1-5; the D is unclear. Germline V gene sequence: CDR1 LNHDA, CDR2 SQIVND (reference sequence). V lost 1 base, J lost 7 bases, and 14 bases lay in between. The CDR3 extends over 15 amino acids. As DNA, the CDR3 is TGTGCCAGTAGTATAGTTTGGGCGGGAGGACAGCCCCAGCATTTT. This codes for CASSIVWAGGQPQHF.

The CDR3 protein is CASSQDWRGDGEQFF. CDR3 nucleotides: TGTGCCAGCAGCCAAGATTGGCGGGGAGACGGGGAGCAGTTCTTC. The chain is built from TRBV14 and TRBJ2-1; D possibly corresponds to TRBD2 (6 bases). There are 15 residues in the CDR3. The germline V and J ends were trimmed by 0 bases and 10 bases, with 16 bases remaining between them. Germline V lookup: CDR1 SGHDN, CDR2 FVKESK.

CDR3 residues: CASSPGTGMGETQYF. The CDR3 region has the DNA TGTGCCAGCAGCCCCGGGACAGGCATGGGGGAGACCCAGTACTTC. V usage is TRBV11-3 and J usage is TRBJ2-5; TRBD1 aligns across 8 bases. The CDR3 is 15 residues long. Germline CDR1 is SGHNT and CDR2 is YENEEA. V was pared by 5 bases and J by 5 bases, with 10 bases of the junction left unmatched.

In this sample, this clone turned up once. The chain has TRBV28 and TRBJ1-2; no clear D. V shed 6 bases and J shed 1 base, with 6 bases lying between them. The CDR3 sequence is 12 residues long. The V gene's germline CDR1 is MDHEN and CDR2 SYDVKM. DNA of the CDR3: TGTGCCAGCAGCACATATAACTATGGCTACACCTTC. The encoded protein is CASSTYNYGYTF.

This clone showed up just once. The rearrangement links TRBV24-1 to TRBJ2-1; 8 positions match TRBD2. Germline values: CDR1 KGHDR, CDR2 SFDVKD. This CDR3 is 15 amino acids long. J lost 7 bases, V lost 9 bases, and 13 bases had no gene match. The CDR3 region is CATSFSSGTRNEQFF. CDR3 DNA: TGTGCCACCTCGTTTAGTAGCGGGACTCGTAATGAGCAGTTCTTC.

The J gene is TRBJ2-2, the V gene TRBV28; D remains ambiguous. Deletions cut 3 bases from V and 3 bases from J, with 8 bases between. The CDR3 runs to 14 residues. Germline values: CDR1 MDHEN, CDR2 SYDVKM. The CDR3, as DNA: TGTGCCAGCAGTTTGAGCCACTACACCGGGGAGCTGTTTTTT. Its translation is CASSLSHYTGELFF.

The CDR3 coding sequence is TGTGCCAGTAGTACAGACAGGGGTGCGGGTAGCAATCAGCCCCAGCATTTT. Residues: CASSTDRGAGSNQPQHF. The chain uses TRBV19 and TRBJ1-5, with 8 bases aligning to TRBD1. Germline V gene data show CDR1 as LNHDA and CDR2 as SQIVND (reference sequence). V dropped 4 bases and J dropped 0; count of bases not matched to a gene: 8. The CDR3 has 17 residues.

The chain has TRBV6-6 and TRBJ2-1; 8 bases agree with TRBD2. The CDR3 has 16 residues. Germline CDR1 is MNHNY and CDR2 is SVGAGI (reference sequence). V was pared by 2 bases and J by 7 bases, with 10 bases of the junction left unmatched. The CDR3 bases are TGTGCCAGCAGTTACGGAGCGGGAGTTCGGTCGAATGAGCAGTTCTTC. Protein: CASSYGAGVRSNEQFF.

V is TRBV9 and J is TRBJ2-3; D is perhaps TRBD1 (6 bases). This CDR3 contains 17 residues. The germline V gene has CDR1 SGDLS and CDR2 YYNGEE. V lost 0 bases to trimming and J lost 5 bases, with 19 bases between them. CDR3 coding DNA: TGTGCCAGCAGCGTAGGTGGGGTTAACAGGGTCATAGATACGCAGTATTTT. Its protein is CASSVGGVNRVIDTQYF.

The V call is TRBV9, the J call TRBJ2-5; 12 bases are a match to TRBD2. After removal of 4 bases from V and 2 bases from J, the junction contained 18 bases not matched to a gene. This CDR3 has 20 amino acids. Germline CDR1 and CDR2: SGDLS and YYNGEE. Written as DNA, the CDR3 is TGTGCCAGCAGCAGTAGTCCGCCCCCTTCTAGCGGGAGGGCTCAAGAGACCCAGTACTTC. It specifies CASSSSPPPSSGRAQETQYF.

The J gene is TRBJ2-2, the V gene TRBV7-2, with D uncertain. Germline V gives CDR1 SGHTA, CDR2 FQGNSA. There are 14 residues in the CDR3. Trimming left V 0 bases short and J 6 bases short, with 8 bases between. CDR3 protein: CASSLALRSGELFF. In DNA form, the CDR3 reads TGTGCCAGCAGCTTAGCTCTTAGATCCGGGGAGCTGTTTTTT.

The chain combines TRBV2 with TRBJ1-1; D remains unclear. Between the trimmed V and J ends, which lost 0 bases and 4 bases, there was a span of 9 bases. The CDR3 runs 14 residues. Germline assignment: CDR1 SNHLY and CDR2 FYNNEI. CDR3 nucleotide sequence: TGTGCCAGCAGTGAAGCTGCGGGAAGCACTGAAGCTTTCTTT. Amino acid sequence: CASSEAAGSTEAFF.

This clone has just a few counts. This chain joins TRBV5-1 and TRBJ2-7; weak D call: TRBD1 (5 bases). The CDR3 extends over 16 amino acids. CDR1 SGHRS and CDR2 YFSETQ come from the germline V gene. V dropped 2 bases and J dropped 0 bases, with 15 bases sitting between them. The CDR3: CASSLGVGSTSYEQYF. The DNA for the CDR3 is TGCGCCAGCAGCTTAGGGGTAGGGTCGACCTCCTACGAGCAGTACTTC. The full variable domain, rest sourced from reference TRBV5-1 and TRBJ2-7, is KAGVTQTPRYLIKTRGQQVTLSCSPISGHRSVSWYQQTPGQGLQFLFEYFSETQRNKGNFPGRFSGRQFSNSRSEMNVSTLELGDSALYLCASSLGVGSTSYEQYFGPGTRLTVT.

This clone was detected only a few times. This chain joins TRBV11-3 and TRBJ2-3; 14 nucleotides agree with TRBD2. Germline V gives CDR1 SGHNT, CDR2 YENEEA. Losses at the gene ends were 5 bases for V and 0 bases for J; bases not matched to a gene: 7. This CDR3 comprises 18 residues. CDR3 DNA: TGTGCCAGCAGCCTCGGGACTAGCGGGAGAAGTAGCACAGATACGCAGTATTTT. Protein product: CASSLGTSGRSSTDTQYF.